This T cell receptor (beta chain) was sequenced in a study of T cell responses to AZD1222 COVID-19 vaccine. A note on this clone: Its antigen remains unidentified.

J gave up 4 bases and V 5 bases, and 10 bases lay outside the gene matches. The length of the CDR3 is 15 residues. Germline V gives CDR1 SGHTA, CDR2 FQGTGA. TCRdb keeps only in-frame clones here, not all; method: immunoSEQ multiplex PCR. The sample lists approximately 200,000 clones; approximately 90% were seen once. Study findings and constraints: The peak T cell response came first, and repertoires were sampled only after it. Researchers report vaccine-associated CD4 TCRs spanning spike, with dominance at 160-218 and 743-854.

This specimen was peripheral blood, taken 28 days after the second AZD1222 dose. J is TRBJ2-5 and V is TRBV7-3; 7 bases agree with TRBD2. The sequence was obtained from an adult who received the AZD1222 COVID-19 vaccine. The CDR3, as DNA: TGTGCCAGCAGCCTCAGCGGGGCTGGAGGAGAGACCCAGTACTTC. This codes for CASSLSGAGGETQYF.